This T cell receptor beta chain originates from a study of T cell changes during pregnancy in multiple sclerosis (dated by TCRdb to about 2019). Some background on the complete study: Changes in the T cell repertoire over the course of pregnancy were examined in this study in women with multiple sclerosis.

Libraries came from the immunoSEQ multiplex PCR assay. TCRdb retrieved this table from immuneACCESS and kept in-frame rearrangements only. Not all clones are present; in checked studies, unresolved V genes account for under half, and no reason is known for the remainder. The sample includes 55,000 to 70,000 clones, with 91% observed a single time. The leading ten clones occupy less than 1.5% of the sample. Via the germline V gene (reference sequence), CDR1 is MNHEY and CDR2 SMNVEV. At the junction V is shortened by 5 bases and J by 5 bases, with 21 bases in between. The CDR3 has 16 amino acids, counting the end cysteine and phenylalanine. Of the read, only the CDR3 DNA is kept; its 48 bases are in frame from base 1. The count of this clone is one. This receptor's antigen is unknown. No base quality values were provided; no much bigger clone lies one nucleotide off.

The TCR comes from a female donor in good health, enrolled as a control in a pregnancy study. Sequencing used peripheral blood, obtained in the third trimester of pregnancy. The chain was built from TRBV27 and TRBJ2-5; the D gene is possibly TRBD2, with 7 bases matching. CDR3 protein: CASSPDSRGGSETQYF. Here is the DNA: TGTGCCAGCAGTCCAGACTCCAGGGGAGGGTCGGAGACCCAGTACTTC.